This T cell receptor beta chain stems from a study of cytomegalovirus exposure and HLA in healthy donors. About the study: Some 90 million unique TCRs from HLA-typed donors were held in an early data release. Whole-study findings and limits: Three chains tied to CMV proved CMV antigen-specific in vitro.

The germline V gene encodes CDR1 KGHSH and CDR2 LQKENI. The CDR3 is 13 amino acids. V was cut by 5 bases and J by 5 bases, with 12 bases left in between. The PCR employed 60 Vbeta primers together with 13 Jbeta primers. Libraries were prepared by immunoSEQ multiplex PCR; TCRdb keeps only in-frame clonotypes and omits some of them. The sample includes approximately 110,000 clones, roughly 70% seen only once; the top ten take around 9.9%. About this clone: Its cognate antigen is unknown.

The TCR sequence derives from a man aged 35 to 55 in good health and CMV-seropositive. The rearrangement links TRBV18 to TRBJ2-5; a weak D match, TRBD2 (5 bases). Sequences were obtained from PBMCs. CDR3 loop: CASSTGVGETQYF. The CDR3 DNA reads as TGTGCCAGCTCAACCGGGGTCGGTGAGACCCAGTACTTC.